The clone carrying this T cell receptor (beta chain) was recorded a few times. The sample comes from a study of blood T cell repertoires in COVID-19. Study details: Sites in the United States, Italy and Spain provided acute and convalescent COVID-19 samples. From T cells, B-cell-depleted T cells, or PBMCs came the material, which was cDNA or gDNA.

Assay used: immunoSEQ multiplex PCR; TCRdb lists only in-frame clones, some missing. The table has about 130,000 clones, 80% to 90% seen once. The CDR3 sequence is 14 residues long. Trimming stripped 0 bases from V and 2 bases from J, with 8 bases between. Germline CDR1 is LNHDA and CDR2 is SQIVND (reference sequence). The sequenced sample was peripheral blood. The V and J genes are TRBV19 and TRBJ2-7, with a tentative D call TRBD1 (5 bases). The TCR comes from a man aged 50-60 years with active COVID-19. This chain's CDR3 is CASSIDAGTYEQYF. The CDR3 DNA follows: TGTGCCAGTAGTATAGACGCAGGGACCTACGAGCAGTACTTC. Full variable domain (missing parts from reference TRBV19 and TRBJ2-7): DGGITQSPKYLFRKEGQNVTLSCEQNLNHDAMYWYRQDPGQGLRLIYYSQIVNDFQKGDIAEGYSVSREKKESFPLTVTSAQKNPTAFYLCASSIDAGTYEQYFGPGTRLTVT.